This entry lists 27 T cell receptor beta chains sequenced from one sample in a study of T cell responses to AZD1222 COVID-19 vaccine. Clones were sequenced by immunoSEQ multiplex PCR, and TCRdb holds only the in-frame ones, with some missing. The sample includes under 150,000 clones, around 88% of them seen just once. The specimen comprised peripheral blood, sampled on day 0 of MenACWY control vaccination. The receptors were gathered from an adult in good health.

V and J are TRBV6-5 and TRBJ1-2; maybe TRBD1 (6 bases). CDR3 length equals 14 residues. Germline V gives CDR1 MNHEY, CDR2 SVGAGI. Deletions cut 6 bases from V and 8 bases from J, with 19 bases between. CDR3 DNA sequence: TGTGCCAGCAGCTCGCGGGACATAGCTTCGGGCTACACCTTC. Residues: CASSSRDIASGYTF.

The V gene is TRBV11-3, the J gene TRBJ1-2; possibly TRBD1 for D (5 bases). CDR3 length: 14 amino acids. Germline V CDR1 and CDR2: SGHNT, YENEEA. Trimming removed 5 bases from V and 7 bases from J, with 17 bases in between. The CDR3 bases are TGTGCCAGCAGCCCCGGGACGCAGGTTGGTGGCTACACCTTC. Encoded protein: CASSPGTQVGGYTF.

The CDR3 coding sequence is TGTGCCAGCAGCCAAGAAACTCGACTAGCGGGAAACGAGCAGTACTTC. Residues: CASSQETRLAGNEQYF. The J gene is TRBJ2-7, the V gene TRBV4-2, with 11 bases fitting TRBD2. CDR1 is LGHNA, CDR2 YNFKEQ, per germline. This CDR3 contains 16 residues. Trimming took 0 bases from V and 5 from J; bases not matched to a gene: 6.

V is TRBV9 and J is TRBJ2-2; D is undetermined. Germline CDR1 and CDR2: SGDLS and YYNGEE. Trimming stripped 3 bases from V and 6 bases from J, with 9 bases between. The CDR3 is 13 amino acids. CDR3 in amino acids: CASSAQVAGELFF. The CDR3 coding sequence is TGTGCCAGCAGCGCCCAGGTTGCCGGGGAGCTGTTTTTT.

There are a few counts of this clone. This chain links TRBV5-4 with TRBJ2-3; D might be TRBD1 or TRBD2, each matching 5 bases. Germline V gene sequence: CDR1 SGHNT, CDR2 YYREEE (reference sequence). This CDR3 is 15 amino acids long. Trimming took off 2 bases at V and 4 bases at J, with 14 bases between the two ends. CDR3 sequence (DNA): TGTGCCAGCAGCTTCGGGACCGCAGGGCCAGATACGCAGTATTTT. It translates to CASSFGTAGPDTQYF.

This chain connects TRBV18 to TRBJ1-2; perhaps TRBD1 as D (5 bases). Germline V gene lookup returns CDR1 KGHSH and CDR2 LQKENI. The CDR3 has 16 amino acids. The V end lost 3 bases, the J end lost 2 bases, and 16 bases lay between the germline ends. The CDR3 nucleotides read TGTGCCAGCTCACCGACTAACGGCAGGGACAACTATGGCTACACCTTC. This translates into CASSPTNGRDNYGYTF. Looking up the rest from reference TRBV18 and TRBJ1-2 gives the full variable domain: NAGVMQNPRHLVRRRGQEARLRCSPMKGHSHVYWYRQLPEEGLKFMVYLQKENIIDESGMPKERFSAEFPKEGPSILRIQQVVRGDSAAYFCASSPTNGRDNYGYTFGSGTRLTVV.

CDR3 region: CASSPMTGGYQPQHF. The DNA of the CDR3 is TGTGCCAGTAGCCCAATGACAGGTGGTTATCAGCCCCAGCATTTT. The chain employs TRBV19 and TRBJ1-5; D is perhaps TRBD1 (6 bases). This CDR3 region has 15 residues. Trimming cost V 6 bases and J 5 bases, with 17 bases left between them. The germline CDR1 and CDR2 sequences are LNHDA and SQIVND (reference sequence).

This chain uses TRBV18 with TRBJ1-1; maybe TRBD1 (5 bases). Per germline, CDR1 KGHSH and CDR2 LQKENI. Between the trimmed V and J ends, which lost 0 bases and 1 base, there was a span of 18 bases. The CDR3 covers 18 residues. CDR3 region: CASSPPLWQGLKNTEAFF. The DNA for the CDR3 is TGTGCCAGCTCACCACCTCTCTGGCAGGGACTAAAGAACACTGAAGCTTTCTTT.

The chain is built from TRBV11-3 and TRBJ1-1, with D hard to call. The V end lost 7 bases, the J end lost 1 base, and 22 bases lay between the germline ends. Looked up from germline, CDR1 is SGHNT and CDR2 is YENEEA. This CDR3 is built from 17 residues. In DNA form, the CDR3 reads TGTGCCAGCACCCCACCCGGCCGAAAGCCTCAGAACACTGAAGCTTTCTTT. Residues: CASTPPGRKPQNTEAFF.

The chain couples TRBV18 to TRBJ1-1; D unresolved. Germline CDR1 KGHSH, CDR2 LQKENI. V was clipped by 3 bases and J by 3 bases, with 14 bases between them. The CDR3 sequence is 15 residues long. This chain's CDR3 is CASSPLRAGDTEAFF. CDR3 nucleotide sequence: TGTGCCAGCTCACCTCTGAGGGCTGGTGACACTGAAGCTTTCTTT.

V gene TRBV7-9 combines with J gene TRBJ2-5; TRBD2 aligns across 7 bases. Germline CDR1 SEHNR, CDR2 FQNEAQ (reference sequence). The CDR3 totals 18 residues. Unmatched junction bases numbered 13, after V lost 1 base and J lost 2 bases. The CDR3: CASSLGTSAPKLQETQYF. DNA of the CDR3: TGTGCCAGCAGCTTAGGCACTAGCGCCCCGAAACTACAAGAGACCCAGTACTTC.

This clone was counted once. CDR3 amino acids: CASSIFRDRLYGYTF. The CDR3 region has the DNA TGTGCCAGTAGTATTTTCCGGGACAGACTCTATGGCTACACCTTC. The chain recombines TRBV19 with TRBJ1-2; 7 bases agree with TRBD1. After removal of 3 bases from V and 4 bases from J, the junction contained 8 bases not matched to a gene. The CDR3 covers 15 residues. Germline loops: CDR1 LNHDA, CDR2 SQIVND (reference sequence).

This chain uses TRBV6-5 with TRBJ2-5, with D maybe TRBD2 (5 bases). Trimming stripped 0 bases from V and 1 base from J, with 12 bases between. CDR1 is MNHEY, CDR2 SVGAGI, per germline. The CDR3 sequence is 16 residues long. In DNA, the CDR3 is TGTGCCAGCAGTTACTCGGGTAGCGCCATCCAAGAGACCCAGTACTTC. Its translation is CASSYSGSAIQETQYF.

The V gene is TRBV10-3, the J gene TRBJ2-7; no clear D gene. CDR3 length: 14 amino acids. Trimming removed 7 bases from V and 2 bases from J, with 15 bases in between. Germline CDR1 is ENHRY and CDR2 is SYGVKD. This CDR3 is CAITPEPPPYEQYF. The CDR3 DNA follows: TGTGCCATCACCCCAGAACCCCCTCCCTACGAGCAGTACTTC.

The rearrangement links TRBV5-1 to TRBJ1-3; D is uncertain. This CDR3 has 16 amino acids. Between the trimmed V and J ends, which lost 4 bases and 2 bases, there was a span of 16 bases. From germline, CDR1 is SGHRS and CDR2 YFSETQ. The CDR3 nucleotides read TGCGCCAGCAGCCCGTCGTGGGGAGGCACTGGAAACACCATATATTTT. Translating it yields CASSPSWGGTGNTIYF. Looking up the rest from reference TRBV5-1 and TRBJ1-3 gives the full variable domain: KAGVTQTPRYLIKTRGQQVTLSCSPISGHRSVSWYQQTPGQGLQFLFEYFSETQRNKGNFPGRFSGRQFSNSRSEMNVSTLELGDSALYLCASSPSWGGTGNTIYFGEGSWLTVV.

The chain uses TRBV7-3 and TRBJ1-3; D gene unclear. Germline V lookup: CDR1 SGHTA, CDR2 FQGTGA. The CDR3 sequence is 14 residues long. The V and J ends lost 5 bases and 4 bases respectively, with 12 bases between them. CDR3: CASSPSPVGNTIYF. The CDR3 DNA follows: TGTGCCAGCAGCCCAAGTCCTGTCGGAAACACCATATATTTT. Based on the CDR3 plus reference TRBV7-3 and TRBJ1-3, the full variable domain is GAGVSQTPSNKVTEKGKYVELRCDPISGHTALYWYRQSLGQGPEFLIYFQGTGAADDSGLPNDRFFAVRPEGSVSTLKIQRTERGDSAVYLCASSPSPVGNTIYFGEGSWLTVV.

The chain employs TRBV11-3 and TRBJ1-5; D gene unclear. The germline V and J ends were trimmed by 5 bases and 6 bases, with 11 bases remaining between them. The CDR3 spans 13 residues. CDR1 and CDR2 from the germline V gene are SGHNT and YENEEA. Written as DNA, the CDR3 is TGTGCCAGCAGCGTCGAAGCGGGTCAGCCCCAGCATTTT. Encoded protein: CASSVEAGQPQHF.

The chain links TRBV29-1 to TRBJ1-4; D is ambiguous. The CDR3 is made up of 12 amino acids. Deletions cut 5 bases from V and 7 bases from J, with 11 bases between. CDR1 is SQVTM, CDR2 ANQGSEA, per germline. Here the CDR3 DNA reads TGCAGCGTTCTTTGGGAATTTGAAAAACTGTTTTTT. Protein sequence: CSVLWEFEKLFF. The complete variable domain, with remaining parts taken from reference TRBV29-1 and TRBJ1-4, reads SAVISQKPSRDICQRGTSLTIQCQVDSQVTMMFWYRQQPGQSLTLIATANQGSEATYESGFVIDKFPISRPNLTFSTLTVSNMSPEDSSIYLCSVLWEFEKLFFGSGTQLSVL.

The chain joins TRBV9 to TRBJ2-7; tentative D call: TRBD1 (5 bases). Germline V gene sequence: CDR1 SGDLS, CDR2 YYNGEE. The V end lost 0 bases, the J end lost 5 bases, and 15 bases lay between the germline ends. CDR3 length: 15 amino acids. CDR3 sequence: CASSVAPGSLNEQYF. The CDR3 nucleotides are TGTGCCAGCAGCGTAGCGCCAGGGTCTTTAAACGAGCAGTACTTC.

The J gene is TRBJ1-1, the V gene TRBV21-1; the D call TRBD1 from the table was never checked on the DNA. TRBV21-1 is deemed a pseudogene. This CDR3 has 16 residues. CDR3 coding DNA: TGTGCCAGCAGCAAAGTAGGGAAGGGGCTGAACACTGAAGCTTTCTTT. Protein product: CASSKVGKGLNTEAFF.

The rearrangement links TRBV28 to TRBJ1-2; D may be TRBD1 (5 bases). The germline gives CDR1 MDHEN, CDR2 SYDVKM. V was pared by 5 bases and J by 8 bases, with 9 bases between. The CDR3 is 11 amino acids. Here the CDR3 DNA reads TGTGCCAGCAGTATCCAGGGCGGCTACACCTTC. It yields the protein CASSIQGGYTF.

V gene TRBV6-2 or TRBV6-3 combines with J gene TRBJ1-2, with D hard to call. Germline-derived CDR1 and CDR2 are MNHEY and SVGEGT. V was trimmed by 0 bases and J by 11 bases, leaving 10 bases between them. CDR3 size: 12 residues. CDR3 amino acids: CASSYSRDQYTF. For the CDR3, the DNA is TGTGCCAGCAGTTACTCAAGGGATCAGTACACCTTC.

J is TRBJ1-1 and V is TRBV10-3; 7 bases agree with TRBD1. CDR3 length equals 13 residues. From germline, CDR1 is ENHRY and CDR2 SYGVKD. Trimming cost V 2 bases and J 7 bases; bases outside gene matches: 4. The CDR3 sequence: CAISEKGADEAFF. For the CDR3, the DNA is TGTGCCATCAGTGAGAAGGGGGCCGATGAAGCTTTCTTT.

This chain links TRBV9 with TRBJ1-4; no clear D. The CDR3 totals 14 residues. V lost 3 bases and J lost 3, with 9 bases in between. Looked up from germline, CDR1 is SGDLS and CDR2 is YYNGEE. The CDR3 coding sequence is TGTGCCAGCAGCGGAGGGCAGGCTAATGAAAAACTGTTTTTT. This gives the protein CASSGGQANEKLFF.

This clone was seen a few times. The J gene is TRBJ2-5, the V gene TRBV27; D is ambiguous. The CDR3 contains 13 residues. Germline values: CDR1 MNHEY, CDR2 SMNVEV (reference sequence). V lost 3 bases and J 4 bases, leaving 9 bases between the germline ends. The CDR3 DNA sequence: TGTGCCAGCAGTTTCCGGGTAAGAGAGACCCAGTACTTC. Its protein product is CASSFRVRETQYF.

The chain has TRBV30 and TRBJ2-3; TRBD2 matches 7 bases. The trim removed 4 bases at V and 4 bases at J, leaving 14 bases unmatched. Germline CDR1 and CDR2: GTSNPN and SVGIG (reference sequence). This CDR3 spans 16 amino acids. The CDR3 is CAWMVAGVWDPDTQYF. The CDR3 region has the DNA TGTGCCTGGATGGTGGCGGGAGTTTGGGATCCAGATACGCAGTATTTT. The complete variable domain, with remaining parts taken from reference TRBV30 and TRBJ2-3, reads SQTIHQWPATLVQPVGSPLSLECTVEGTSNPNLYWYRQAAGRGLQLLFYSVGIGQISSEVPQNLSASRPQDRQFILSSKKLLLSDSGFYLCAWMVAGVWDPDTQYFGPGTRLTVL.

The CDR3 DNA reads as TGTGCCAGCAGTTTAACTGGACAGGCCGGCTCCTACGAGCAGTACTTC. This codes for CASSLTGQAGSYEQYF. The chain combines TRBV27 with TRBJ2-7; 7 bases align to TRBD1. CDR1 and CDR2 from the germline V gene are MNHEY and SMNVEV (reference sequence). This CDR3 has 16 amino acids. Losses at the gene ends were 2 bases for V and 0 bases for J; bases not matched to a gene: 7.